Given below is one T cell receptor (beta chain) in context. This CDR3 region has 13 residues. V shed 0 bases and J shed 4 bases, with 7 bases lying between them. Looked up from germline, CDR1 is SNHLY and CDR2 is FYNNEI. Healthy bone marrow donors made up the donors. Nominal health characterized the donors when sampled, though unrecorded immune exposures were likely. These data originate in a study of cytomegalovirus exposure and HLA in healthy donors. Looking at the study overall: Across about 400 genotyped donors, 81% landed in the Caucasian-associated ancestry cluster.

Use of 60 Vbeta and 13 Jbeta primers characterized the PCR. TCRdb keeps only in-frame clones here, not all; method: immunoSEQ multiplex PCR. This table has 200,000 to 250,000 clones, approximately 82% appearing once. The sequence came from a woman aged 55-75 years in good health and CMV-seropositive. J is TRBJ2-7 and V is TRBV2, with D perhaps matching TRBD2 (6 bases). Input material: PBMCs. CDR3 loop: CASSEARGYEQYF. The DNA of the CDR3 is TGTGCCAGCAGTGAAGCGCGGGGATACGAGCAGTACTTC.